This paragraph reports one TCR beta chain. Trimming cost V 1 base and J 0 bases, with 19 bases left between them. This CDR3 is 19 amino acids long. Germline CDR1 reads MGHRA; CDR2 reads YSYEKL. Primers included in the PCR were 60 Vbeta and 13 Jbeta primers. TCRdb keeps only in-frame clones here, not all; method: immunoSEQ multiplex PCR. In all, the sample yields fewer than 150,000 clones. The data derive from a study of cytomegalovirus exposure and HLA in healthy donors. The chain joins TRBV4-1 to TRBJ1-3; no definite D call. This receptor was taken from an older woman in good health and CMV-seronegative. Sequenced sample: PBMCs. CDR3 sequence reads: CASSQGREGGDLSGNTIYF. The CDR3 bases are TGCGCCAGCAGCCAAGGTAGAGAGGGCGGGGATCTCTCTGGAAACACCATATATTTT.